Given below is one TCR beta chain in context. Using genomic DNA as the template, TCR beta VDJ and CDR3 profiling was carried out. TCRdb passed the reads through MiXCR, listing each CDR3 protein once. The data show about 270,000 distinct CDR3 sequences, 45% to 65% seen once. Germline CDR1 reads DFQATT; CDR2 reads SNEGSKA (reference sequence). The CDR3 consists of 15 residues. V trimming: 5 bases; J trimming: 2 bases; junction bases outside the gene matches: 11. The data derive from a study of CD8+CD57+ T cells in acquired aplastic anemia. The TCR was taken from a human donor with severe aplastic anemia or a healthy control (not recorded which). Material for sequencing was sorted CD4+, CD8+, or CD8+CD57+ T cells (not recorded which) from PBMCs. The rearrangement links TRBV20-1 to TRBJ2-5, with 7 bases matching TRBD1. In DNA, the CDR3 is TGCAGTGCTCCCCCGGCCACAGGGGTTCAAGAGACCCAGTACTTC. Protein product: CSAPPATGVQETQYF.